The table lists the clone carrying this TCR beta chain with a count of one. This sample was included in a study of blood T cell repertoires in COVID-19. The wider study: The United States, Italy and Spain were the sources of the acute and convalescent COVID-19 samples. PBMCs, B-cell-depleted T cells, or T cells were the source of the cDNA or gDNA that made up the material.

Germline CDR1 reads SGDLS; CDR2 reads YYNGEE. This CDR3 has 12 amino acids. The trim removed 5 bases at V and 6 bases at J, leaving 4 bases unmatched. Under the authors' procedure: How many nucleated cells were present was estimated from reference gene primer amplification. Data came from immunoSEQ multiplex PCR; TCRdb stores just in-frame clones and leaves some out. V, J and clone size derive from that table, while D and trimming were established from the DNA sequence. The table shows 280,000 or so clones, with about 89% occurring only once. The TCR comes from an older woman with acute or convalescent COVID-19. V is TRBV9 and J is TRBJ1-2, with 7 bases lining up with TRBD1. Sequencing used peripheral blood. CDR3 DNA: TGTGCCAGCAGTTTTGACAGGGATGGCTACACCTTC. Translated, it gives CASSFDRDGYTF.